A single sample is the source of the 2 T cell receptor beta chains below, sequenced in a study of blood T cell repertoires in COVID-19. Profiling relied on immunoSEQ multiplex PCR, and the TCRdb table lists in-frame clones only, not all of them. Among 150,000 or so clones listed, roughly 87% were seen once. What was sequenced was PBMCs or T cells enriched from blood (not recorded which). These receptors were taken from a woman aged 50 to 60 who had recovered from COVID-19.

This clone has a single count. The chain joins TRBV18 to TRBJ2-5, with TRBD1 identical over 9 bases. Germline trimming cut 2 bases from V and 5 bases from J; bases unmatched to any gene: 15. This CDR3 region has 18 residues. The germline V gene has CDR1 KGHSH and CDR2 LQKENI. CDR3 region: CASSPSGSGTGNRETQYF. CDR3 sequence (DNA): TGTGCCAGCTCACCATCGGGTAGTGGGACAGGGAACCGGGAGACCCAGTACTTC. The full variable domain, with the rest looked up from reference TRBV18 and TRBJ2-5, is NAGVMQNPRHLVRRRGQEARLRCSPMKGHSHVYWYRQLPEEGLKFMVYLQKENIIDESGMPKERFSAEFPKEGPSILRIQQVVRGDSAAYFCASSPSGSGTGNRETQYFGPGTRLLVL.

V and J are TRBV4-3 and TRBJ2-3, with 7 positions matching TRBD2. The CDR3 is made up of 15 amino acids. Germline V lookup: CDR1 LGHNA, CDR2 YSLEER. V was pared by 1 base and J by 1 base, with 2 bases of the junction left unmatched. CDR3 region: CASSQASGGTDTQYF. For the CDR3, the DNA is TGCGCCAGCAGCCAAGCTAGCGGAGGCACAGATACGCAGTATTTT.